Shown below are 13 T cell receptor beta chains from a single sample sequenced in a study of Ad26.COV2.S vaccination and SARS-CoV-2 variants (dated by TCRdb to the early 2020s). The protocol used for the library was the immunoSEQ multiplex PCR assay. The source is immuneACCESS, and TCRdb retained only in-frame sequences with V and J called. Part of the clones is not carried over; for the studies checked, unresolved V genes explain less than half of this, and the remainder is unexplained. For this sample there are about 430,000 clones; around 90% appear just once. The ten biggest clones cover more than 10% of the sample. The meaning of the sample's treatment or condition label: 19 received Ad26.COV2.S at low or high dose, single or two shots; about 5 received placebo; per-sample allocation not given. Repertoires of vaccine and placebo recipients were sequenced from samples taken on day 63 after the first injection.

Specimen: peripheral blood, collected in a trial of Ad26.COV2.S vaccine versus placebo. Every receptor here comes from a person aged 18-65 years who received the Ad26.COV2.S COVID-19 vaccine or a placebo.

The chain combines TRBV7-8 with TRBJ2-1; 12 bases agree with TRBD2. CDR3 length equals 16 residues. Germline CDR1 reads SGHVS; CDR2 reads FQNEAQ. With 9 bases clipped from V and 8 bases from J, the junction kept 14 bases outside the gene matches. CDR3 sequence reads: CASGLWELAGGDEQFF. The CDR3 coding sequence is TGTGCCAGTGGCCTTTGGGAACTAGCGGGAGGAGATGAGCAGTTCTTC.

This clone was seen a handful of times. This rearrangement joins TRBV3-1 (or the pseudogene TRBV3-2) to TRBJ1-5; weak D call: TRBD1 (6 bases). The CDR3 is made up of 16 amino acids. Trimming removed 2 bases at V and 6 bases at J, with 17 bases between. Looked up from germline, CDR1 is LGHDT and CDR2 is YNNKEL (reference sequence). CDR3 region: CASSQQGSGAGQPQHF. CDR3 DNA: TGTGCCAGCAGCCAACAGGGGTCCGGAGCGGGTCAGCCCCAGCATTTT.

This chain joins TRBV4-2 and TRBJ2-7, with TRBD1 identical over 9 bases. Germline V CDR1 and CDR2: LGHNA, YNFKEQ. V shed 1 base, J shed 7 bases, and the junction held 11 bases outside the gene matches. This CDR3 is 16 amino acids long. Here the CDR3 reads CASSQGLSQGAGEQYF. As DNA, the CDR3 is TGTGCCAGCAGCCAAGGACTGTCACAGGGGGCAGGAGAGCAGTACTTC.

CDR3 residues: CASSLLYPGDTEAFF. CDR3 nucleotides: TGTGCCAGCAGTTTATTATACCCTGGGGACACTGAAGCTTTCTTT. This sequence joins TRBV27 and TRBJ1-1; D remains ambiguous. Germline V gives CDR1 MNHEY, CDR2 SMNVEV (reference sequence). Trimming removed 1 base from V and 3 bases from J, with 12 bases in between. The length of the CDR3 is 15 residues.

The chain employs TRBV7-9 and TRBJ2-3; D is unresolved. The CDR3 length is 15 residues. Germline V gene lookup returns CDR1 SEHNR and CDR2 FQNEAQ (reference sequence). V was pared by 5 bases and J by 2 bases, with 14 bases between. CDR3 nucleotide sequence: TGTGCCAGCAGCACGAGACTTACCCACACAGATACGCAGTATTTT. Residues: CASSTRLTHTDTQYF.

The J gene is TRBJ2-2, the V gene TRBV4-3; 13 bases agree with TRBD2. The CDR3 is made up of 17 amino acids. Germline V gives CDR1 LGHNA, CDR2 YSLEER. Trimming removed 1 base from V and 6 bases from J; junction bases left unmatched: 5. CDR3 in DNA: TGCGCCAGCAGCCAAGCTAGGACTAGCGGGAGTCCCGGGGAGCTGTTTTTT. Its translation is CASSQARTSGSPGELFF.

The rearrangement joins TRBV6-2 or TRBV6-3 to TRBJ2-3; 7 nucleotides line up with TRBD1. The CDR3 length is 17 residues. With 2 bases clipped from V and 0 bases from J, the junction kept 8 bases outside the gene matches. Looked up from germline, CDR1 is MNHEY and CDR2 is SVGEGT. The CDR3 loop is CASSYPTGLFSTDTQYF. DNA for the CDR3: TGTGCCAGCAGTTACCCGACAGGGTTGTTTAGCACAGATACGCAGTATTTT.

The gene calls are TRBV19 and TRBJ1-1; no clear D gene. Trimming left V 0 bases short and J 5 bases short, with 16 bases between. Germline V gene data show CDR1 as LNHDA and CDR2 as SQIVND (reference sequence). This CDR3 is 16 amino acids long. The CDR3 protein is CASSIDRWGELTEAFF. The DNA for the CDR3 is TGTGCCAGTAGTATAGATCGATGGGGAGAGTTGACTGAAGCTTTCTTT.

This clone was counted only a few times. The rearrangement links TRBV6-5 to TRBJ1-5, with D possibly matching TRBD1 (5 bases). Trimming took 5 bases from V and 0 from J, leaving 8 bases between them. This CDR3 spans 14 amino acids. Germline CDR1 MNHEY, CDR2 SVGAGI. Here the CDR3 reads CASSLRVSNQPQHF. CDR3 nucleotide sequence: TGTGCCAGCAGTCTCAGGGTTAGCAATCAGCCCCAGCATTTT.

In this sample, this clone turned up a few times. CDR3 nucleotides: TGTGCCATCAGGGGACAGGGGAAAGCTTTCTTT. It specifies CAIRGQGKAFF. V usage is TRBV10-3 and J usage is TRBJ1-1; 10 bases agree with TRBD1. The V and J ends lost 6 bases and 9 bases, in that order; junction bases with no gene match: 1. This CDR3 has 11 amino acids. From germline, CDR1 is ENHRY and CDR2 SYGVKD.

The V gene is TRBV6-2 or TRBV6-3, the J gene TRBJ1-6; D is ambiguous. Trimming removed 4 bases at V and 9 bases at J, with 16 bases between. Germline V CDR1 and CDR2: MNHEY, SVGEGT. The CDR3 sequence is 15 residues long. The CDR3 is CASSFPGPAGSPLHF. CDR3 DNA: TGTGCCAGCAGTTTTCCTGGGCCAGCGGGTTCACCCCTCCACTTT.

The CDR3 nucleotides are TGTGCCAGTAGTATAGTGGGACTGTATAGCAATCAGCCCCAGCATTTT. Translated, it gives CASSIVGLYSNQPQHF. The V and J genes are TRBV19 and TRBJ1-5; TRBD1 might be the D (5 bases). The CDR3 is 16 residues long. In germline, CDR1 is LNHDA, CDR2 SQIVND (reference sequence). The V and J ends lost 1 base and 0 bases respectively, with 10 bases between them.

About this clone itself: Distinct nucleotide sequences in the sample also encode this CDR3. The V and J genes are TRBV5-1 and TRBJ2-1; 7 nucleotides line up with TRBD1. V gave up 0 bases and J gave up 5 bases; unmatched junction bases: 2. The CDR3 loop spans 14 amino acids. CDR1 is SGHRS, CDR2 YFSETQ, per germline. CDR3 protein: CASSLGQGNNEQFF. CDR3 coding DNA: TGCGCCAGCAGCTTGGGACAGGGTAACAATGAGCAGTTCTTC.